These 27 T cell receptor beta chains originate from one sample sequenced in a study of blood T cell repertoires in COVID-19. Produced via immunoSEQ multiplex PCR; TCRdb's table is partial and in-frame only. The data hold about 190,000 clones, with 84% observed a single time. Specimen: peripheral blood. The receptors originated from a woman in her seventies with active or convalescent COVID-19.

The chain links TRBV19 to TRBJ2-2; 10 nucleotides agree with TRBD2. Germline V gene sequence: CDR1 LNHDA, CDR2 SQIVND (reference sequence). The CDR3 is made up of 16 amino acids. The J segment lost 5 bases and the V segment lost 8 bases, leaving 11 bases of the junction unmatched. The CDR3 sequence is CASCEREGRRTGELFF. The CDR3 nucleotides are TGTGCCAGTTGTGAGCGGGAGGGCCGTAGGACCGGGGAGCTGTTTTTT.

The chain carries TRBV6-1 and TRBJ1-2; 9 bases are shared with TRBD1. This CDR3 is 16 amino acids long. With V trimmed by 1 base and J by 7 bases, 10 bases remained unmatched. Germline V gives CDR1 MNHNS, CDR2 SASEGT. CDR3 sequence: CASSEVAGQGWGGYTF. In nucleotides, the CDR3 is TGTGCCAGCAGTGAAGTGGCGGGACAGGGATGGGGTGGCTACACCTTC.

V usage is TRBV19 and J usage is TRBJ2-1, with TRBD2 matching 7 bases. The V and J ends lost 5 bases and 3 bases, in that order; junction bases with no gene match: 7. This CDR3 is built from 15 residues. Germline CDR1 is LNHDA and CDR2 is SQIVND (reference sequence). The CDR3 DNA sequence: TGTGCCAGTAGTCCACCTAGCGGTAGCTACAATGAGCAGTTCTTC. This encodes CASSPPSGSYNEQFF.

The V gene is TRBV19, the J gene TRBJ2-2, with D perhaps matching TRBD1 (6 bases). Germline loops: CDR1 LNHDA, CDR2 SQIVND (reference sequence). The CDR3 runs 12 residues. Deletions cut 4 bases from V and 6 bases from J, with 6 bases between. The CDR3 sequence is CASSTGAGELFF. The CDR3 nucleotides read TGTGCCAGTAGTACAGGGGCCGGGGAGCTGTTTTTT. Combining the CDR3 with reference TRBV19 and TRBJ2-2 gives the whole variable domain DGGITQSPKYLFRKEGQNVTLSCEQNLNHDAMYWYRQDPGQGLRLIYYSQIVNDFQKGDIAEGYSVSREKKESFPLTVTSAQKNPTAFYLCASSTGAGELFFGEGSRLTVL.

The rearrangement uses TRBV12-3 or TRBV12-4 and TRBJ1-6; weak D call: TRBD1 (5 bases). CDR3 length: 13 residues. V gave up 5 bases and J gave up 10 bases, with 12 bases separating them. The CDR3 DNA reads as TGTGCCAGCAGTCTTTCAGGGAACTCACCCCTCCACTTT. Translating it yields CASSLSGNSPLHF.

The chain couples TRBV19 to TRBJ2-7, with TRBD1 matching over 7 bases. The V gene end was trimmed by 3 bases and the J gene end by 6 bases; junction bases not matched to a gene: 5. CDR3 length: 13 residues. Germline V gene sequence: CDR1 LNHDA, CDR2 SQIVND (reference sequence). CDR3 DNA sequence: TGTGCCAGTAGTATCAAACAGGGGAGCGAGCAGTACTTC. Its protein is CASSIKQGSEQYF.

This chain connects TRBV6-5 to TRBJ2-7; 9 bases agree with TRBD2. Germline CDR1 is MNHEY and CDR2 is SVGAGI. J gave up 3 bases and V 6 bases, and 9 bases lay outside the gene matches. CDR3 length: 15 residues. CDR3 nucleotide sequence: TGTGCCAGCAGCAGACTAGCGGAGAACCTCTACGAGCAGTACTTC. Protein product: CASSRLAENLYEQYF.

The CDR3 DNA sequence: TGTGCCAGCAGCGTACTAGCGCACGGGTACGAGCAGTACTTC. Translating it yields CASSVLAHGYEQYF. The rearrangement uses TRBV9 and TRBJ2-7, with a weak D call TRBD2 (6 bases). This CDR3 is built from 14 residues. The V gene lost 1 base and the J gene lost 4 bases, with 12 bases spanning the gap. Germline-derived CDR1 and CDR2 are SGDLS and YYNGEE.

The gene calls are TRBV25-1 and TRBJ2-7; 10 nucleotides agree with TRBD1. J gave up 0 bases and V 7 bases, and 6 bases lay outside the gene matches. Germline assignment: CDR1 MGHDK and CDR2 SYGVNS. This CDR3 contains 15 residues. The CDR3 nucleotides read TGTGCCAGCAACCAACGACAGGGGGCCTCCTACGAGCAGTACTTC. Amino acids: CASNQRQGASYEQYF.

The rearrangement joins TRBV5-1 to TRBJ2-3; 12 nucleotides line up with TRBD2. This CDR3 is 18 amino acids long. V lost 3 bases and J lost 7; bases outside the gene matches: 15. The V gene's germline CDR1 is SGHRS and CDR2 YFSETQ. The CDR3 sequence: CASSSELAGGPVINTQYF. For the CDR3, the DNA is TGCGCCAGCAGCTCCGAGCTAGCGGGAGGGCCGGTGATAAATACGCAGTATTTT.

V is TRBV25-1 and J is TRBJ2-3; TRBD2 might be the D (6 bases). The CDR3 covers 15 residues. Per germline, CDR1 MGHDK and CDR2 SYGVNS. The germline V and J ends were trimmed by 5 bases and 4 bases, with 16 bases remaining between them. The CDR3 nucleotides are TGTGCCAGCAGTCCCGCCGGACTACCCGCAGATACGCAGTATTTT. It codes for CASSPAGLPADTQYF.

The genes are TRBV27 and TRBJ1-2, with D possibly TRBD1 on 5 matching bases. The CDR3 covers 17 residues. Germline assignment: CDR1 MNHEY and CDR2 SMNVEV (reference sequence). Trimming cost V 6 bases and J 7 bases, with 27 bases left between them. The CDR3: CASSPWGPPRAMGGYTF. Written as DNA, the CDR3 is TGTGCCAGCAGCCCCTGGGGCCCGCCCCGCGCAATGGGTGGCTACACCTTC.

The chain couples TRBV4-2 to TRBJ2-2; tentative D call: TRBD2 (5 bases). Germline values: CDR1 LGHNA, CDR2 YNFKEQ. The CDR3 has 17 amino acids. Between the trimmed V and J ends, which lost 3 bases and 0 bases, there was a span of 14 bases. The CDR3 protein is CASSHEGLAANTGELFF. The CDR3 nucleotides read TGTGCCAGCAGCCATGAAGGGCTAGCCGCGAACACCGGGGAGCTGTTTTTT.

A remark on this clone: A much larger clonotype is one base distant, so this may be a read error. The sample has other DNA sequences that encode this CDR3 too. CDR3 protein: CASSLTRNTEAFF. CDR3 nucleotide sequence: TGTGCCAGCAGTTTAACCAGGAACACTGAAGCTTTCTTT. The chain links TRBV27 to TRBJ1-1; D call uncertain. CDR1 MNHEY and CDR2 SMNVEV come from the germline V gene (reference sequence). Trimming shortened V by 2 bases and J by 1 base, and 5 bases separated the two germline ends. The CDR3 is 13 amino acids.

The gene calls are TRBV5-1 and TRBJ1-2, with 7 positions matching TRBD1. The length of the CDR3 is 16 residues. Germline V lookup: CDR1 SGHRS, CDR2 YFSETQ. After removal of 0 bases from V and 3 bases from J, the junction contained 8 bases not matched to a gene. This chain's CDR3 is CASSLAGQEIDYGYTF. The CDR3 DNA is TGCGCCAGCAGCTTGGCCGGACAGGAAATTGACTATGGCTACACCTTC.

The rearrangement links TRBV5-1 to TRBJ1-1; 8 bases line up with TRBD1. Germline values: CDR1 SGHRS, CDR2 YFSETQ. The J segment lost 3 bases and the V segment lost 2 bases, leaving 9 bases of the junction unmatched. The CDR3 loop spans 16 amino acids. The CDR3 spells CASSLLVGQGDTEAFF. Written as DNA, the CDR3 is TGCGCCAGCAGCTTACTGGTAGGACAGGGTGACACTGAAGCTTTCTTT.

The CDR3, as DNA: TGCGCCAGCACCCTCTCACAGGGAGGGGTGGCAGATACGCAGTATTTT. It is translated as CASTLSQGGVADTQYF. The gene calls are TRBV5-1 and TRBJ2-3, with TRBD2 as a possible D gene (7 bases). The CDR3 has 16 residues. Germline V gives CDR1 SGHRS, CDR2 YFSETQ. The ends were cut back, 6 bases at V and 4 bases at J, with 21 bases in the middle.

The rearrangement uses TRBV9 and TRBJ2-7; D call uncertain. Germline loops: CDR1 SGDLS, CDR2 YYNGEE. V shed 0 bases and J shed 6 bases, with 10 bases lying between them. The CDR3 totals 13 residues. The CDR3 DNA is TGTGCCAGCAGCGTAGAACCCCTCGGCGAGCAGTACTTC. It is translated as CASSVEPLGEQYF.

The genes are TRBV5-5 and TRBJ1-1; D is possibly TRBD1 (5 bases). This CDR3 region has 14 residues. Germline CDR1 and CDR2: SGHKS and YYEKEE (reference sequence). V was shortened by 1 base and J by 1 base, with 8 bases between the two germline ends. For the CDR3, the DNA is TGTGCCAGCAGCTTGTGGGGCGCGAACACTGAAGCTTTCTTT. This encodes CASSLWGANTEAFF.

The chain links TRBV15 to TRBJ2-7; 10 bases agree with TRBD1. This CDR3 comprises 14 residues. Germline lookup yields CDR1 LNHNV and CDR2 YYDKDF (reference sequence). V was clipped by 5 bases and J by 4 bases; unmatched bases: 5. CDR3 in amino acids: CATSQDRGWYEQYF. CDR3 coding DNA: TGTGCCACCAGCCAGGACAGGGGGTGGTACGAGCAGTACTTC.

The V and J genes are TRBV3-1 (or the pseudogene TRBV3-2) and TRBJ2-2; D is ambiguous. V lost 4 bases to trimming and J lost 2 bases, with 11 bases between them. The CDR3 runs to 15 residues. The germline V gene encodes CDR1 LGHDT and CDR2 YNNKEL (reference sequence). CDR3: CASSRRSSNTGELFF. CDR3 nucleotide sequence: TGTGCCAGCAGCCGGCGGTCCTCCAACACCGGGGAGCTGTTTTTT.

Worth noting for this clone: The same CDR3 arises from other DNA sequences in this sample as well. J is TRBJ2-3 and V is TRBV5-1; perhaps TRBD2 as D (5 bases). This CDR3 comprises 15 residues. CDR1 SGHRS and CDR2 YFSETQ come from the germline V gene. The germline V and J ends were trimmed by 4 bases and 0 bases, with 12 bases remaining between them. The CDR3 DNA reads TGCGCCAGCAGCCATAGTGGGAGCAGCACAGATACGCAGTATTTT. Residues: CASSHSGSSTDTQYF. Full variable domain (remainder filled in from reference TRBV5-1 and TRBJ2-3): KAGVTQTPRYLIKTRGQQVTLSCSPISGHRSVSWYQQTPGQGLQFLFEYFSETQRNKGNFPGRFSGRQFSNSRSEMNVSTLELGDSALYLCASSHSGSSTDTQYFGPGTRLTVL.

The chain employs TRBV4-2 and TRBJ2-7; TRBD1 agrees at 7 bases. Looked up from germline, CDR1 is LGHNA and CDR2 is YNFKEQ. The CDR3 sequence is 16 residues long. Trimming removed 8 bases from V and 0 bases from J; junction bases left unmatched: 13. CDR3 in amino acids: CASRRDSAVGSYEQYF. The DNA for the CDR3 is TGTGCCAGCCGCCGGGACAGTGCAGTCGGCTCCTACGAGCAGTACTTC.

The chain joins TRBV11-2 to TRBJ2-2; maybe TRBD2 (6 bases). Germline V gene data show CDR1 as SGHAT and CDR2 as FQNNGV. V was pared by 3 bases and J by 7 bases, with 12 bases between. The CDR3 has 14 amino acids. The CDR3 region is CASSLVGSGGELFF. The CDR3 DNA reads as TGTGCCAGCAGCTTGGTGGGTAGCGGCGGGGAGCTGTTTTTT.

The V and J genes are TRBV15 and TRBJ2-3; 9 bases line up with TRBD1. CDR3 length: 14 residues. The V segment lost 5 bases and the J segment 3 bases; nucleotides outside the gene matches: 3. The germline gives CDR1 LNHNV, CDR2 YYDKDF (reference sequence). Written as DNA, the CDR3 is TGTGCCACCAGCCGGGGACAGGGTACAGATACGCAGTATTTT. Translation gives CATSRGQGTDTQYF.

The CDR3 loop reads CASSLSYRGSSQETQYF. The CDR3 bases are TGTGCCAGCAGCTTGAGCTACAGGGGGTCCTCTCAAGAGACCCAGTACTTC. The chain employs TRBV5-6 and TRBJ2-5; TRBD1 matches at 8 bases. V trimming: 1 base; J trimming: 2 bases; junction bases outside the gene matches: 10. The CDR3 is 17 amino acids. Germline V gene lookup returns CDR1 SGHDT and CDR2 YYEEEE.

The chain has TRBV18 and TRBJ2-1; 8 bases are shared with TRBD1. V was pared by 2 bases and J by 4 bases, with 13 bases of the junction left unmatched. This CDR3 spans 18 amino acids. Germline assignment: CDR1 KGHSH and CDR2 LQKENI. The CDR3 loop is CASSPFRSQGAFYNEQFF. The CDR3 region has the DNA TGTGCCAGCTCACCATTTCGGAGTCAGGGGGCTTTTTACAATGAGCAGTTCTTC.